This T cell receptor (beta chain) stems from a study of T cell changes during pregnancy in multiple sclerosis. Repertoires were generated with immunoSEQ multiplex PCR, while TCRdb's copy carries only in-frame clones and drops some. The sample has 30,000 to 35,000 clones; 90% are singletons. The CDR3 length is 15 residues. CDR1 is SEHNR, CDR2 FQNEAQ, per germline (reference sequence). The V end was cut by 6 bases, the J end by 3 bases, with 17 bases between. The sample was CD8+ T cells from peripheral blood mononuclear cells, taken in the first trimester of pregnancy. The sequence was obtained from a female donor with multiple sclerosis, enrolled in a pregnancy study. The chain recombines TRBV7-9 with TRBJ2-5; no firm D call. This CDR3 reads CASRLGSSGKETQYF. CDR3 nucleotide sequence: TGTGCCAGCAGACTCGGCTCTAGTGGTAAAGAGACCCAGTACTTC.